Following are 21 T cell receptor beta chains from one sample sequenced in a study of cytomegalovirus exposure and HLA in healthy donors. The study ran its PCR with 60 Vbeta and 13 Jbeta primers. Here immunoSEQ multiplex PCR was the method, and the copy in TCRdb shows in-frame clones only, minus some. This table holds 120,000 to 150,000 clones, about three quarters found once. The sequencing input was PBMCs. The receptors here all came from a man in his forties or fifties in good health and CMV-seropositive.

V gene TRBV6-5 combines with J gene TRBJ1-5, with D tentatively TRBD1 (5 bases). The CDR3 totals 14 residues. Deletions cut 4 bases from V and 2 bases from J, with 9 bases between. Per the germline V gene, CDR1 is MNHEY and CDR2 is SVGAGI. In DNA form, the CDR3 reads TGTGCCAGCAGTTCAGGGCGGCGCAATCAGCCCCAGCATTTT. It codes for CASSSGRRNQPQHF.

The chain recombines TRBV5-6 with TRBJ2-1, with D tentatively TRBD2 (5 bases). With 2 bases removed from V and 10 bases from J, the gap between germline ends came to 7 bases. The CDR3 is made up of 11 amino acids. Germline values: CDR1 SGHDT, CDR2 YYEEEE. DNA of the CDR3: TGTGCCAGCAGCTTCCAGCGGGAGCAGTTCTTC. Translated, it gives CASSFQREQFF. The full variable domain, in which reference TRBV5-6 and TRBJ2-1 provide the parts outside the CDR3, is DAGVTQSPTHLIKTRGQQVTLRCSPKSGHDTVSWYQQALGQGPQFIFQYYEEEERQRGNFPDRFSGHQFPNYSSELNVNALLLGDSALYLCASSFQREQFFGPGTRLTVL.

V is TRBV7-9 and J is TRBJ2-5; 7 nucleotides agree with TRBD2. Germline V lookup: CDR1 SEHNR, CDR2 FQNEAQ (reference sequence). V was pared by 1 base and J by 4 bases, with 9 bases of the junction left unmatched. This CDR3 spans 16 amino acids. The CDR3 protein is CASSLGSGPVGETQYF. The CDR3, as DNA: TGTGCCAGCAGCTTAGGTAGCGGGCCTGTAGGAGAGACCCAGTACTTC.

V and J are TRBV20-1 and TRBJ1-5; no definite D call. The CDR3 loop spans 11 amino acids. Germline CDR1 reads DFQATT; CDR2 reads SNEGSKA (reference sequence). Trimming shortened V by 5 bases and J by 5 bases, and 7 bases separated the two germline ends. The CDR3 protein is CSAAGDQPQHF. DNA of the CDR3: TGCAGTGCTGCCGGGGATCAGCCCCAGCATTTT.

The chain combines TRBV5-1 with TRBJ2-3, with TRBD1 matching 8 bases. The CDR3 totals 15 residues. V lost 1 base and J lost 6; bases outside the gene matches: 7. Germline CDR1 reads SGHRS; CDR2 reads YFSETQ. The CDR3 spells CASSLSTGGSDTQYF. In DNA form, the CDR3 reads TGCGCCAGCAGCTTGTCCACAGGGGGGTCGGATACGCAGTATTTT.

This rearrangement joins TRBV18 to TRBJ2-2; TRBD2 agrees at 14 bases. The CDR3 runs to 18 residues. The germline V gene has CDR1 KGHSH and CDR2 LQKENI. V lost 1 base, J lost 6 bases, and 7 bases stayed unmatched. CDR3 in amino acids: CASSPLRGTSGRAGELFF. The CDR3 bases are TGTGCCAGCTCACCACTACGGGGGACTAGCGGGAGAGCCGGGGAGCTGTTTTTT.

This rearrangement joins TRBV9 to TRBJ2-2; D possibly corresponds to TRBD1 (5 bases). The V gene lost 3 bases and the J gene lost 2 bases, with 17 bases spanning the gap. The CDR3 runs 17 residues. Looked up from germline, CDR1 is SGDLS and CDR2 is YYNGEE. The CDR3 sequence: CASSARGQGLNTGELFF. The CDR3 DNA sequence: TGTGCCAGCAGCGCACGTGGGCAGGGATTAAACACCGGGGAGCTGTTTTTT.

In its sample, this clone was seen a few times. The chain has TRBV29-1 and TRBJ2-3, with 7 nucleotides matching TRBD2. V lost 8 bases and J lost 6; bases outside the gene matches: 14. The CDR3 consists of 14 residues. CDR1 and CDR2 (germline): SQVTM, ANQGSEA. This CDR3 is CSFSRGELADTQYF. The CDR3 DNA reads as TGCAGCTTCTCCCGGGGGGAACTGGCGGATACGCAGTATTTT.

The rearrangement uses TRBV29-1 and TRBJ2-1, with 10 bases lining up with TRBD2. The CDR3 runs to 11 residues. Germline V CDR1 and CDR2: SQVTM, ANQGSEA. Trimming removed 5 bases from V and 10 bases from J; junction bases left unmatched: 2. CDR3 residues: CSVRSGREQFF. The CDR3, as DNA: TGCAGCGTTCGTAGCGGGAGGGAGCAGTTCTTC.

V is TRBV18 and J is TRBJ2-6; 9 nucleotides match TRBD1. Looked up from germline, CDR1 is KGHSH and CDR2 is LQKENI. The CDR3 runs to 17 residues. Trimming at V came to 2 bases and at J to 13 bases, leaving 15 bases not matched to a gene. The CDR3: CASSPFISRGQGLVLTF. The CDR3 DNA is TGTGCCAGCTCACCATTCATCTCTCGGGGACAGGGTTTAGTCCTGACTTTC.

The chain combines TRBV19 with TRBJ1-5, with a weak D call TRBD1 (6 bases). Per germline, CDR1 LNHDA and CDR2 SQIVND (reference sequence). V lost 1 base and J 0 bases, leaving 16 bases between the germline ends. The CDR3 runs 18 residues. CDR3 nucleotides: TGTGCCAGTAGTATAGGACGGGACACCCACAATAGCAATCAGCCCCAGCATTTT. Its protein product is CASSIGRDTHNSNQPQHF. Combining the CDR3 with reference TRBV19 and TRBJ1-5 gives the whole variable domain DGGITQSPKYLFRKEGQNVTLSCEQNLNHDAMYWYRQDPGQGLRLIYYSQIVNDFQKGDIAEGYSVSREKKESFPLTVTSAQKNPTAFYLCASSIGRDTHNSNQPQHFGDGTRLSIL.

This sequence joins TRBV27 and TRBJ2-7, with TRBD2 matching over 16 bases. V lost 8 bases, J lost 3 bases, and 7 bases stayed unmatched. The CDR3 spans 16 residues. Germline lookup yields CDR1 MNHEY and CDR2 SMNVEV (reference sequence). This CDR3 reads CASSGLAGGRGYEQYF. The CDR3 DNA is TGTGCCAGCTCGGGACTAGCGGGAGGGAGGGGCTACGAGCAGTACTTC.

V usage is TRBV7-9 and J usage is TRBJ2-5; 9 bases match TRBD1. CDR3 length equals 15 residues. J gave up 0 bases and V 4 bases, and 3 bases lay outside the gene matches. Germline V gives CDR1 SEHNR, CDR2 FQNEAQ (reference sequence). CDR3 amino acids: CASSWGDRDQETQYF. The CDR3 DNA reads as TGTGCCAGCAGCTGGGGGGACAGGGACCAAGAGACCCAGTACTTC.

The rearrangement joins TRBV18 to TRBJ1-1; D uncertain. The CDR3 sequence is 14 residues long. Germline loops: CDR1 KGHSH, CDR2 LQKENI. The V end was cut by 2 bases, the J end by 4 bases, with 11 bases between. The CDR3 reads CASSPDARSTEAFF. The CDR3 coding sequence is TGTGCCAGCTCACCAGACGCCAGGTCCACTGAAGCTTTCTTT.

V gene TRBV4-3 combines with J gene TRBJ2-3; D unresolved. V lost 0 bases and J lost 4, with 14 bases in between. CDR1 LGHNA and CDR2 YSLEER come from the germline V gene. The CDR3 runs to 16 residues. CDR3 in amino acids: CASSQDLASGSDTQYF. CDR3 nucleotides: TGCGCCAGCAGCCAAGATCTCGCTAGTGGGTCAGATACGCAGTATTTT.

The chain recombines TRBV5-1 with TRBJ1-1; TRBD1 aligns across 11 bases. Germline CDR1 SGHRS, CDR2 YFSETQ. This CDR3 region has 15 residues. The V gene end was trimmed by 0 bases and the J gene end by 5 bases; junction bases not matched to a gene: 3. The CDR3 reads CASSLVGQGATEAFF. The DNA for the CDR3 is TGCGCCAGCAGCTTGGTCGGACAGGGGGCAACTGAAGCTTTCTTT.

V usage is TRBV28 and J usage is TRBJ2-7; tentatively, D is TRBD2 (5 bases). The CDR3 consists of 15 residues. Germline V gene lookup returns CDR1 MDHEN and CDR2 SYDVKM. Trimming pared 6 bases from V and 3 bases from J, leaving 18 bases between. The CDR3 sequence is CASSELSDSFYEQYF. The CDR3 DNA is TGTGCCAGCAGCGAGCTTAGCGATAGTTTCTACGAGCAGTACTTC.

The chain has TRBV19 and TRBJ2-7; 7 nucleotides agree with TRBD2. The J segment lost 0 bases and the V segment lost 8 bases, leaving 4 bases of the junction unmatched. CDR3 length: 13 residues. The germline V gene has CDR1 LNHDA and CDR2 SQIVND (reference sequence). The CDR3 here is CASSSGYSYEQYF. Written as DNA, the CDR3 is TGTGCCAGTTCTAGCGGCTACTCCTACGAGCAGTACTTC.

In its sample, this clone was seen a few times. The chain joins TRBV10-1 to TRBJ1-3, with D maybe TRBD1 (6 bases). V was trimmed by 3 bases and J by 3 bases, leaving 9 bases between them. The CDR3 consists of 14 residues. Germline loops: CDR1 WNHNN, CDR2 SYGVQD (reference sequence). The CDR3 DNA reads TGCGCCAGCAGTGACTGGGGGCTTGGAAACACCATATATTTT. This encodes CASSDWGLGNTIYF.

The rearrangement joins TRBV9 to TRBJ2-5; 7 positions agree with TRBD2. The better agreement between TRBJ2-7 and the DNA end casts doubt on the J call. CDR1 and CDR2 from the germline V gene are SGDLS and YYNGEE. The CDR3 spans 13 residues. The CDR3 DNA reads as TGTGCCAGCAGCCCAGGGACTACCTACGAGCAGTACTTC. As protein: CASSPGTTYEQYF.

This clone was seen a single time. V is TRBV28 and J is TRBJ2-3; 7 nucleotides line up with TRBD1. The CDR3 consists of 15 residues. V shed 6 bases, J shed 1 base, and the junction held 7 bases outside the gene matches. The V gene's germline CDR1 is MDHEN and CDR2 SYDVKM. CDR3 sequence (DNA): TGTGCCAGCAGCCCGACAGGGATAGGCACAGATACGCAGTATTTT. Translating it yields CASSPTGIGTDTQYF.